These 12 T cell receptor beta chains were sequenced from one sample in a study of vaccination and CD4 T cells after COVID-19. Treatment defined: approximately 10-day PBMC culture with coronavirus spike peptide pools or control peptides (ViraFEST assay). Sequenced with the Oncomine TCR Beta short-read assay was DNA taken from cultured CD4+ T cells. TCRdb reanalysed the PCR reads using MiXCR and keeps one entry per CDR3 protein. The sample includes some 17,000 distinct CDR3 sequences, over 65% of them seen just once. The antigens these receptors bind are not known. The sequenced material came from CD4+ T cells from blood, cultured in vitro. Every receptor here comes from a human donor who had recovered from COVID-19.

The V call is TRBV7-9, the J call TRBJ1-2; D might be TRBD1 (5 bases). CDR3 length equals 13 residues. Trimming removed 5 bases from V and 2 bases from J, with 9 bases in between. Germline V gene data show CDR1 as SEHNR and CDR2 as FQNEAQ (reference sequence). CDR3 sequence: CASSGRDNYGYTF. CDR3 nucleotides: TGTGCCAGCAGCGGCCGGGACAACTATGGCTACACCTTC. Supplemented by reference TRBV7-9 and TRBJ1-2, the full variable domain reads DTGVSQNPRHKITKRGQNVTFRCDPISEHNRLYWYRQTLGQGPEFLTYFQNEAQLEKSRLLSDRFSAERPKGSFSTLEIQRTEQGDSAMYLCASSGRDNYGYTFGSGTRLTVV.

The V gene is TRBV30, the J gene TRBJ1-6, with D maybe TRBD1 (5 bases). This CDR3 has 16 amino acids. Germline V gives CDR1 GTSNPN, CDR2 SVGIG (reference sequence). Trimming shortened V by 2 bases and J by 8 bases, and 19 bases separated the two germline ends. DNA of the CDR3: TGTGCCTGGAGTAGACCCCGGGTTCTAGGGGATTCACCCCTCCACTTT. This encodes CAWSRPRVLGDSPLHF.

The rearrangement joins TRBV24-1 to TRBJ2-1, with 12 bases matching TRBD2. The germline CDR1 and CDR2 sequences are KGHDR and SFDVKD. V shed 5 bases and J 7 bases; nucleotides not matched to a gene: 5. The CDR3 consists of 15 residues. The CDR3 DNA sequence: TGTGCCACCAGTGCCCCTAGCGGGAGGGCAAATGAGCAGTTCTTC. Its protein product is CATSAPSGRANEQFF.

The J gene is TRBJ1-2, the V gene TRBV7-2; D call uncertain. The CDR3 has 15 residues. CDR1 and CDR2 (germline): SGHTA, FQGNSA. The V end lost 1 base, the J end lost 0 bases, and 9 bases lay between the germline ends. Written as DNA, the CDR3 is TGTGCCAGCAGCTTAGTCGTCGGATCTAACTATGGCTACACCTTC. This encodes CASSLVVGSNYGYTF.

This clonotype is a singleton in its sample. This CDR3 reads CASSEAPGFGVAFF. CDR3 nucleotides: TGTGCCAGCAGTGAAGCTCCAGGGTTCGGGGTAGCTTTCTTT. The rearrangement joins TRBV6-1 to TRBJ1-1, with a weak D call TRBD1 (5 bases). The germline V and J ends were trimmed by 0 bases and 10 bases, with 15 bases remaining between them. The CDR3 is 14 amino acids. From germline, CDR1 is MNHNS and CDR2 SASEGT.

The V gene is TRBV20-1, the J gene TRBJ2-4; D gene unclear. V lost 7 bases and J 0 bases, leaving 10 bases between the germline ends. From germline, CDR1 is DFQATT and CDR2 SNEGSKA (reference sequence). The CDR3 runs to 13 residues. The CDR3 reads CSGGVLAKNIQYF. The CDR3 DNA sequence: TGCAGTGGTGGGGTTCTAGCCAAAAACATTCAGTACTTC.

The chain employs TRBV6-2 or TRBV6-3 and TRBJ1-2, with D maybe TRBD1 (6 bases). V lost 6 bases and J 0 bases, leaving 17 bases between the germline ends. The CDR3 is 16 amino acids. Germline V gene lookup returns CDR1 MNHEY and CDR2 SVGEGT. The CDR3, as DNA: TGTGCCAGCAGCAATACAAGGACAGCCGCTAACTATGGCTACACCTTC. It codes for CASSNTRTAANYGYTF.

The chain links TRBV6-1 to TRBJ1-1; D is unresolved. Germline CDR1 and CDR2: MNHNS and SASEGT. CDR3 length: 13 residues. V was trimmed by 6 bases and J by 2 bases, leaving 10 bases between them. The CDR3 loop reads CASRRSGNTEAFF. The CDR3 nucleotides are TGTGCCAGCAGGAGATCGGGTAACACTGAAGCTTTCTTT.

The chain combines TRBV11-2 with TRBJ2-7; TRBD1 matches at 8 bases. The CDR3 runs 13 residues. V shed 6 bases, J shed 4 bases, and the junction held 5 bases outside the gene matches. CDR1 is SGHAT, CDR2 FQNNGV, per germline. CDR3 amino acids: CASRTTGGYEQYF. The CDR3 bases are TGTGCCAGCAGAACAACAGGGGGATACGAGCAGTACTTC.

The V and J genes are TRBV6-1 and TRBJ2-7, with 9 bases identical to TRBD1. The ends lost 2 bases at V and 5 bases at J; junction bases unmatched: 7. From germline, CDR1 is MNHNS and CDR2 SASEGT. This CDR3 contains 15 residues. CDR3 region: CASSELPGQGHEQYF. DNA of the CDR3: TGTGCCAGCAGTGAACTACCGGGACAGGGCCACGAGCAGTACTTC.

The V gene is TRBV7-6, the J gene TRBJ2-1, with 10 nucleotides matching TRBD1. The J call may be faulty, since TRBJ2-7 better matches the DNA end. CDR1 is SGHVS and CDR2 is FNYEAQ in the germline V gene. The CDR3 is 14 residues long. DNA of the CDR3: TGTGCCAGCAGCTGGGGACAGGGGAACTACGAGCAGTACTTC. This sequence encodes CASSWGQGNYEQYF.

The V gene is TRBV4-1, the J gene TRBJ1-5, with no clear D. Trimming left V 0 bases short and J 7 bases short, with 10 bases between. Germline assignment: CDR1 MGHRA and CDR2 YSYEKL. This CDR3 has 14 amino acids. Here the CDR3 DNA reads TGCGCCAGCAGCCAAGAAGGCCAGAGACAGCCCCAGCATTTT. It codes for CASSQEGQRQPQHF.